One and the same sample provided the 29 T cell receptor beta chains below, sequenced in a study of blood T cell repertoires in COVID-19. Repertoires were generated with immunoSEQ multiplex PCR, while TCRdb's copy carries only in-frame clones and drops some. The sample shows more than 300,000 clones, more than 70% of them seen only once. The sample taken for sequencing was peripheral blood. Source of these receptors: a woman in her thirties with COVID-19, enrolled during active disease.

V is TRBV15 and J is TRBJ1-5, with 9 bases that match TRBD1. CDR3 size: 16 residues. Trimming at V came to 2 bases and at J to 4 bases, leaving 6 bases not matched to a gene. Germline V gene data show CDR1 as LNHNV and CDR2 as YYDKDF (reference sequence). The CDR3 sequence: CATSRTSGQGNQPQHF. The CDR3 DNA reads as TGTGCCACCAGCAGAACGTCGGGACAGGGTAATCAGCCCCAGCATTTT.

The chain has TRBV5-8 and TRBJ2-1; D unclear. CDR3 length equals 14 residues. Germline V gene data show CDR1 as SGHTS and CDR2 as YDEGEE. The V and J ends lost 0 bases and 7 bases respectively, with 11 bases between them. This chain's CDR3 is CASSLGWPPNEQFF. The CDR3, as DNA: TGTGCCAGCAGCTTGGGTTGGCCCCCGAATGAGCAGTTCTTC.

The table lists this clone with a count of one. The CDR3, as DNA: TGCGCCAGCAGCTTGGTACAGGGTCGAGGATCTGGGGCCAACGTCCTGACTTTC. It yields the protein CASSLVQGRGSGANVLTF. The J gene is TRBJ2-6, the V gene TRBV5-1; D might be TRBD1 (6 bases). Germline-derived CDR1 and CDR2 are SGHRS and YFSETQ. There are 18 residues in the CDR3. Between the trimmed V and J ends, which lost 0 bases and 1 base, there was a span of 14 bases. Variable domain in full (rest from reference TRBV5-1 and TRBJ2-6): KAGVTQTPRYLIKTRGQQVTLSCSPISGHRSVSWYQQTPGQGLQFLFEYFSETQRNKGNFPGRFSGRQFSNSRSEMNVSTLELGDSALYLCASSLVQGRGSGANVLTFGAGSRLTVL.

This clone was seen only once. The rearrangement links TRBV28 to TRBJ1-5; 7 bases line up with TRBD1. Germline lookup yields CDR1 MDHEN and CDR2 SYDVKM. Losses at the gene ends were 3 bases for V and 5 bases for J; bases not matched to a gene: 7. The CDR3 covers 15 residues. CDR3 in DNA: TGTGCCAGCAGTTTCGTGACAGGGCCCTATCAGCCCCAGCATTTT. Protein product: CASSFVTGPYQPQHF.

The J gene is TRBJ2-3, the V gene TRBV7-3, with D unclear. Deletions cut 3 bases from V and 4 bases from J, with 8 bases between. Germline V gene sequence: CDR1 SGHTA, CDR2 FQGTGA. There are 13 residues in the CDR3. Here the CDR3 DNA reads TGTGCCAGCAGCTTCCGTTCGGCAGATACGCAGTATTTT. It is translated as CASSFRSADTQYF.

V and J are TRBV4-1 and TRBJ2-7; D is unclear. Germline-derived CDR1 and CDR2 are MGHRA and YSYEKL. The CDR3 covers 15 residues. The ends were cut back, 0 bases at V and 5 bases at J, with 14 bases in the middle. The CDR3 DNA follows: TGCGCCAGCAGCCAAGAATTAAGAAGTAGCAACGAGCAGTACTTC. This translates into CASSQELRSSNEQYF.

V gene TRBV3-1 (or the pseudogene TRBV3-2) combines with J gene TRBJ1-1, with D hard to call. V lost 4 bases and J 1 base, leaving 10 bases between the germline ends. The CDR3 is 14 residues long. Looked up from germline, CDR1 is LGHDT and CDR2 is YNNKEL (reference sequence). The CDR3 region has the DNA TGTGCCAGCAGCCCCTCTAGGTGGAACACTGAAGCTTTCTTT. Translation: CASSPSRWNTEAFF.

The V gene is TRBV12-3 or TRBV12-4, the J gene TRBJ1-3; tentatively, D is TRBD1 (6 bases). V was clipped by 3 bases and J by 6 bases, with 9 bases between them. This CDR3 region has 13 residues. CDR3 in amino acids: CASSFVGANTIYF. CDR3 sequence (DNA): TGTGCCAGCAGTTTCGTGGGGGCAAACACCATATATTTT.

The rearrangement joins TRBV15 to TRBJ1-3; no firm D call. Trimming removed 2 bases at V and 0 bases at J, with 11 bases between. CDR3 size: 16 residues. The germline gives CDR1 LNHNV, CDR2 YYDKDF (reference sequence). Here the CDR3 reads CATSRSKPHSGNTIYF. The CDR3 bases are TGTGCCACCAGCAGAAGCAAGCCGCACTCTGGAAACACCATATATTTT.

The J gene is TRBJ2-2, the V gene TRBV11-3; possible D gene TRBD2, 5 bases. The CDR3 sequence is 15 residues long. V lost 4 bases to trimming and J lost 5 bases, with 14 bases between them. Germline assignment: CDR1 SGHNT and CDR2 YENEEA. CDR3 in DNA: TGTGCCAGCAGCTCCACTAGGGATGGGACCGGGGAGCTGTTTTTT. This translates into CASSSTRDGTGELFF.

Here the CDR3 reads CASSISGRAYNEQFF. CDR3 bases: TGTGCCAGTAGTATTAGTGGCAGGGCTTATAATGAGCAGTTCTTC. V and J are TRBV19 and TRBJ2-1, with D perhaps matching TRBD1 (5 bases). This CDR3 contains 15 residues. Trimming stripped 3 bases from V and 7 bases from J, with 16 bases between. Looked up from germline, CDR1 is LNHDA and CDR2 is SQIVND (reference sequence).

CDR3 protein: CASSLAWGGNTQYF. CDR3 nucleotides: TGCGCCAGCAGCTTGGCATGGGGCGGGAATACGCAGTATTTT. The chain is built from TRBV5-1 and TRBJ2-3; D perhaps matches TRBD2 (6 bases). Germline-derived CDR1 and CDR2 are SGHRS and YFSETQ. This CDR3 comprises 14 residues. V lost 0 bases, J lost 7 bases, and 12 bases lay in between.

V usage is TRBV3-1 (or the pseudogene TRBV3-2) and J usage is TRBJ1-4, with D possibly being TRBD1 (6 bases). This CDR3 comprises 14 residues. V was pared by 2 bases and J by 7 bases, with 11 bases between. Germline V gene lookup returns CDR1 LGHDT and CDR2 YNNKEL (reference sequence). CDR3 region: CASSQQGNGEKLFF. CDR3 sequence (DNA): TGTGCCAGCAGCCAACAGGGGAACGGTGAAAAACTGTTTTTT.

DNA for the CDR3: TGTGCCAGCAGTCCCCGGACTAGCGGGAACAATGAGCAGTTCTTC. It codes for CASSPRTSGNNEQFF. This rearrangement joins TRBV27 to TRBJ2-1, with TRBD2 matching 12 bases. Germline values: CDR1 MNHEY, CDR2 SMNVEV (reference sequence). Trimming took 5 bases from V and 5 from J; bases not matched to a gene: 4. CDR3 length equals 15 residues.

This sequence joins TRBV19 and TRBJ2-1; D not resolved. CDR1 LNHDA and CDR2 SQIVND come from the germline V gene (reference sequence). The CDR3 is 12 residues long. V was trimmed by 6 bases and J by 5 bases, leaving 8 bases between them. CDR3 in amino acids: CASRVENNEQFF. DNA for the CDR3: TGTGCCAGTAGAGTGGAGAACAATGAGCAGTTCTTC.

CDR3 residues: CAGGRDTQYF. In DNA form, the CDR3 reads TGTGCCGGAGGGAGAGATACGCAGTATTTT. This chain uses TRBV6-5 with TRBJ2-3; D is possibly TRBD2 (6 bases). The V gene's germline CDR1 is MNHEY and CDR2 SVGAGI. The CDR3 has 10 amino acids. The V and J ends lost 11 bases and 5 bases respectively, with 8 bases between them.

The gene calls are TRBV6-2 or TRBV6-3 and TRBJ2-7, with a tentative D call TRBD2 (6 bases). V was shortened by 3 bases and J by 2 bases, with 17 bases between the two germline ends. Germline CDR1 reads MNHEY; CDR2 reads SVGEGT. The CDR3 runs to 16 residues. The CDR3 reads CASSYPQRAVAYEQYF. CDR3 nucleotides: TGTGCCAGCAGTTATCCCCAGCGGGCTGTAGCCTACGAGCAGTACTTC.

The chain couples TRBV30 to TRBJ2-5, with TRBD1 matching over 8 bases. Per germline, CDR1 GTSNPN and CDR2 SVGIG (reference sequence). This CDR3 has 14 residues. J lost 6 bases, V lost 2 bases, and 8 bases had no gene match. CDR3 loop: CAWSFSGGAKTQYF. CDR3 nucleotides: TGTGCCTGGAGTTTTTCAGGGGGCGCGAAGACCCAGTACTTC.

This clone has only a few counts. CDR3 amino acids: CASSQLLAGKGSGELFF. The CDR3 nucleotides are TGCGCCAGCAGCCAACTACTAGCGGGAAAGGGTAGCGGGGAGCTGTTTTTT. V and J are TRBV4-1 and TRBJ2-2; 10 bases map to TRBD2. V shed 2 bases, J shed 7 bases, and the junction held 10 bases outside the gene matches. The CDR3 loop spans 17 amino acids. CDR1 MGHRA and CDR2 YSYEKL come from the germline V gene.

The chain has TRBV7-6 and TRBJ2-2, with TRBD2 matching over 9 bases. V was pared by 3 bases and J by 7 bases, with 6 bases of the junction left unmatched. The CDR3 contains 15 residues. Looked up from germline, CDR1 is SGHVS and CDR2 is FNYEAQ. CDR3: CASSLREGRGGELFF. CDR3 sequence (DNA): TGTGCCAGCAGCTTGCGGGAGGGCCGAGGCGGGGAGCTGTTTTTT. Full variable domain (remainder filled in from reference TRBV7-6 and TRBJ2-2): GAGVSQSPRYKVTKRGQDVALRCDPISGHVSLYWYRQALGQGPEFLTYFNYEAQQDKSGLPNDRFSAERPEGSISTLTIQRTEQRDSAMYRCASSLREGRGGELFFGEGSRLTVL.

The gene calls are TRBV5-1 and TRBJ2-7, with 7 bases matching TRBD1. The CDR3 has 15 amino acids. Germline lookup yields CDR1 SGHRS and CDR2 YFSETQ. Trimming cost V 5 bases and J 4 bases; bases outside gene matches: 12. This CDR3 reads CASSFLGDSTYEQYF. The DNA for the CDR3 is TGCGCCAGCAGTTTCCTGGGGGACAGCACATACGAGCAGTACTTC.

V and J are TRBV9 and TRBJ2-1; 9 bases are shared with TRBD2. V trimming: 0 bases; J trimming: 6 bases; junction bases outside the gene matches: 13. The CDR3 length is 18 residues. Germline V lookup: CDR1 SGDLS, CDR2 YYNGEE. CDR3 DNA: TGTGCCAGCAGCGTAGCTACTATTTCGACAGCGGGAGGCAATGAGCAGTTCTTC. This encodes CASSVATISTAGGNEQFF.

The CDR3 sequence is CASSSTGGWEKLFF. The CDR3 region has the DNA TGTGCCAGCAGCTCCACAGGGGGCTGGGAAAAACTGTTTTTT. The gene calls are TRBV5-5 and TRBJ1-4, with 9 bases lining up with TRBD1. Per the germline V gene, CDR1 is SGHKS and CDR2 is YYEKEE (reference sequence). V lost 3 bases and J lost 8; bases outside the gene matches: 5. This CDR3 is 14 amino acids long. The full variable domain, in which reference TRBV5-5 and TRBJ1-4 provide the parts outside the CDR3, is DAGVTQSPTHLIKTRGQQVTLRCSPISGHKSVSWYQQVLGQGPQFIFQYYEKEERGRGNFPDRFSARQFPNYSSELNVNALLLGDSALYLCASSSTGGWEKLFFGSGTQLSVL.

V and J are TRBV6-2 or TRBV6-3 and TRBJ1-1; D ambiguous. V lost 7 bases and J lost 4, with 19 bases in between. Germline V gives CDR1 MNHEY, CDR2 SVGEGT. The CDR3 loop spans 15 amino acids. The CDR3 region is CASTPYGGRGTEAFF. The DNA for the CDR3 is TGTGCCAGCACCCCCTATGGAGGACGGGGCACTGAAGCTTTCTTT.

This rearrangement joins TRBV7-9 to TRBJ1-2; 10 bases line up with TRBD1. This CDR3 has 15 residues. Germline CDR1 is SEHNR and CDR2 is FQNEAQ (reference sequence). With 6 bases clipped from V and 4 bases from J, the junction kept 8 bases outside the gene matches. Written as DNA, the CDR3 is TGTGCCAGCAGACGAGACAGGGGGCTCGGCTATGGCTACACCTTC. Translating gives CASRRDRGLGYGYTF.

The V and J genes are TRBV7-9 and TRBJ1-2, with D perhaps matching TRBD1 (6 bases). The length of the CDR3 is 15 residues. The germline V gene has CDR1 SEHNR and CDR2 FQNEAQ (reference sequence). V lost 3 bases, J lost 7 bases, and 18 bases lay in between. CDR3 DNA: TGTGCCAGCAGCTTTCGGGGGGCCACATCGAGTGGCTACACCTTC. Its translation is CASSFRGATSSGYTF.

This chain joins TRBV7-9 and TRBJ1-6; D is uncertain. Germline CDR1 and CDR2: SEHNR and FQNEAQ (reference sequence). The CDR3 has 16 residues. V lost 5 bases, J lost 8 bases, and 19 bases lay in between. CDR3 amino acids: CASSAPPQRLYSPLHF. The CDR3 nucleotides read TGTGCCAGCAGCGCCCCCCCCCAGAGGCTGTATTCACCCCTCCACTTT. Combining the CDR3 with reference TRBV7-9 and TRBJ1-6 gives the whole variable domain DTGVSQNPRHKITKRGQNVTFRCDPISEHNRLYWYRQTLGQGPEFLTYFQNEAQLEKSRLLSDRFSAERPKGSFSTLEIQRTEQGDSAMYLCASSAPPQRLYSPLHFGNGTRLTVT.

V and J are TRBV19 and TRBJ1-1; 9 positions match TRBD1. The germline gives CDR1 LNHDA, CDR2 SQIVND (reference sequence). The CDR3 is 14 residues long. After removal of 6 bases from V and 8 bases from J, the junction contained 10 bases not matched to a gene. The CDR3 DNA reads TGTGCCAGTAGACTTCGGGCTACAGGGGGCGAAGCTTTCTTT. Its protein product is CASRLRATGGEAFF. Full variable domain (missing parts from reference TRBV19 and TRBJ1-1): DGGITQSPKYLFRKEGQNVTLSCEQNLNHDAMYWYRQDPGQGLRLIYYSQIVNDFQKGDIAEGYSVSREKKESFPLTVTSAQKNPTAFYLCASRLRATGGEAFFGQGTRLTVV.

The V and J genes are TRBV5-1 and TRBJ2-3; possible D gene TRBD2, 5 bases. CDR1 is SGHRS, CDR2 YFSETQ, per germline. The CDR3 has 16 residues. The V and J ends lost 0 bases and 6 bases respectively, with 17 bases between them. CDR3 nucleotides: TGCGCCAGCAGCTTGGGGCGGGCTCCCCCACGGGATACGCAGTATTTT. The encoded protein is CASSLGRAPPRDTQYF.